This TCR beta chain was sequenced in a study of cytotoxic CD8 clonotypes in ibrutinib-treated CLL. Study context: The average sample held around 280,000 productive templates and 94,082 productive rearrangements. General study points: Clonality went higher at ibrutinib response and then dropped back toward baseline at progression.

With regard to this clone: Its antigen is unknown.

TCRdb's copy holds only in-frame clones and misses some; the assay was immunoSEQ multiplex PCR. Among fewer than 400,000 clones listed, about 61% were seen once. The germline V gene has CDR1 MNHNY and CDR2 SVGAGI (reference sequence). The CDR3 sequence is 13 residues long. Trimming stripped 7 bases from V and 6 bases from J, with 12 bases between. This receptor was taken from a human donor with chronic lymphocytic leukemia. The sequencing here drew on PBMCs, taken after 36 months of ibrutinib treatment. V and J are TRBV6-6 and TRBJ2-2; a possible D gene is TRBD2 (6 bases). The CDR3 nucleotides are TGTGCCAGCATCGGAGGGTGGGCCGGGGAGCTGTTTTTT. Residues: CASIGGWAGELFF.